The 31 T cell receptor beta chains reported below all come from one sample, sequenced in a study of T cell responses to AZD1222 COVID-19 vaccine. Here immunoSEQ multiplex PCR was the method, and the copy in TCRdb shows in-frame clones only, minus some. Among some 280,000 clones listed, roughly 93% were seen once. The source material was peripheral blood, sampled 28 days after the second AZD1222 dose. The receptors were gathered from an adult who received the AZD1222 COVID-19 vaccine.

The chain is built from TRBV2 and TRBJ2-1; TRBD2 agrees at 12 bases. The germline CDR1 and CDR2 sequences are SNHLY and FYNNEI. The V and J ends lost 4 bases and 6 bases, in that order; junction bases with no gene match: 4. The CDR3 consists of 15 residues. The CDR3 here is CASSGASGRGNEQFF. CDR3 sequence (DNA): TGTGCCAGCAGTGGGGCTAGCGGGAGGGGCAATGAGCAGTTCTTC.

CDR3 protein: CAISESRVSRYEQYF. The CDR3 nucleotides read TGTGCCATCAGTGAGTCGAGGGTTAGTCGCTACGAGCAGTACTTC. The chain uses TRBV10-3 and TRBJ2-7, with D perhaps matching TRBD2 (5 bases). There are 15 residues in the CDR3. The V end was cut by 0 bases, the J end by 3 bases, with 12 bases between. The germline V gene encodes CDR1 ENHRY and CDR2 SYGVKD.

CDR3 residues: CSAREAVEAFF. The DNA for the CDR3 is TGCAGTGCTAGAGAGGCAGTTGAAGCTTTCTTT. The chain carries TRBV20-1 and TRBJ1-1; D not certain. Germline V gives CDR1 DFQATT, CDR2 SNEGSKA (reference sequence). This CDR3 has 11 residues. V gave up 0 bases and J gave up 7 bases, with 6 bases separating them.

The V and J genes are TRBV28 and TRBJ1-2; TRBD1 matches at 9 bases. The CDR3 contains 14 residues. Germline-derived CDR1 and CDR2 are MDHEN and SYDVKM. Trimming cost V 6 bases and J 5 bases; bases outside gene matches: 7. This CDR3 reads CASRPPGQGYGYTF. The CDR3 bases are TGTGCCAGCAGGCCTCCGGGACAGGGATATGGCTACACCTTC.

This sequence joins TRBV7-9 and TRBJ2-3; D call uncertain. Trimming cost V 7 bases and J 8 bases, with 13 bases left between them. Germline assignment: CDR1 SEHNR and CDR2 FQNEAQ (reference sequence). The CDR3 is 12 residues long. This CDR3 is CASNLAGTTQYF. For the CDR3, the DNA is TGTGCCAGCAACCTGGCCGGAACTACGCAGTATTTT. The full variable domain, with the rest looked up from reference TRBV7-9 and TRBJ2-3, is DTGVSQNPRHKITKRGQNVTFRCDPISEHNRLYWYRQTLGQGPEFLTYFQNEAQLEKSRLLSDRFSAERPKGSFSTLEIQRTEQGDSAMYLCASNLAGTTQYFGPGTRLTVL.

CDR3 region: CASSPGHTGQGEKLFF. The CDR3 coding sequence is TGCGCCAGCAGCCCAGGGCACACGGGACAGGGCGAAAAACTGTTTTTT. This chain connects TRBV4-1 to TRBJ1-4, with TRBD1 matching 9 bases. This CDR3 has 16 amino acids. V lost 4 bases to trimming and J lost 8 bases; unmatched junction nucleotides: 11. The V gene's germline CDR1 is MGHRA and CDR2 YSYEKL.

This chain links TRBV5-8 with TRBJ1-2; D is perhaps TRBD1 (6 bases). CDR1 and CDR2 from the germline V gene are SGHTS and YDEGEE. Trimming left V 0 bases short and J 2 bases short, with 14 bases between. This CDR3 is built from 16 residues. The CDR3 DNA follows: TGTGCCAGCAGCTTGGGTTGGACAGCGATCAACTATGGCTACACCTTC. Its protein product is CASSLGWTAINYGYTF.

The chain recombines TRBV5-8 with TRBJ1-3; perhaps TRBD1 as D (5 bases). The CDR3 extends over 13 amino acids. The V and J ends lost 2 bases and 4 bases respectively, with 7 bases between them. The germline V gene has CDR1 SGHTS and CDR2 YDEGEE. CDR3 sequence: CASSFDRGNTIYF. CDR3 nucleotide sequence: TGTGCCAGCAGCTTTGACAGAGGAAACACCATATATTTT.

The chain recombines TRBV7-2 with TRBJ1-5; D remains ambiguous. CDR1 is SGHTA and CDR2 is FQGNSA in the germline V gene. The V end was cut by 3 bases, the J end by 7 bases, with 10 bases between. The CDR3 has 13 amino acids. CDR3 region: CASSFTGDQPQHF. The CDR3 DNA reads TGTGCCAGCAGCTTTACGGGTGACCAGCCCCAGCATTTT.

The chain employs TRBV7-2 and TRBJ2-5; no clear D. The CDR3 spans 11 residues. Germline V CDR1 and CDR2: SGHTA, FQGNSA. Trimming removed 6 bases from V and 7 bases from J, with 9 bases in between. The CDR3 bases are TGTGCCAGCAGTCAAATGGGGACCCAGTACTTC. Amino acids: CASSQMGTQYF.

This chain joins TRBV5-6 and TRBJ1-5, with D possibly matching TRBD1 (6 bases). Deletions cut 4 bases from V and 0 bases from J, with 14 bases between. Per germline, CDR1 SGHDT and CDR2 YYEEEE. The CDR3 sequence is 16 residues long. The CDR3 bases are TGTGCCAGCAGCGGCGGGGGGCCTAATAGCAATCAGCCCCAGCATTTT. Protein sequence: CASSGGGPNSNQPQHF.

The chain recombines TRBV4-1 with TRBJ2-1; 7 bases map to TRBD2. Unmatched junction bases numbered 8, after V lost 0 bases and J lost 3 bases. From germline, CDR1 is MGHRA and CDR2 YSYEKL. CDR3 length: 17 residues. CDR3 DNA: TGCGCCAGCAGCCAAGATCGAAGAGGGAGGGTCTACAATGAGCAGTTCTTC. Translation gives CASSQDRRGRVYNEQFF.

The chain couples TRBV3-1 (or the pseudogene TRBV3-2) to TRBJ1-2; tentatively, D is TRBD1 (5 bases). Trimming removed 4 bases from V and 8 bases from J, with 20 bases in between. Germline assignment: CDR1 LGHDT and CDR2 YNNKEL (reference sequence). CDR3 length equals 15 residues. CDR3 sequence reads: CASSPGWEGSRGYTF. CDR3 nucleotides: TGTGCCAGCAGCCCAGGGTGGGAGGGATCTCGCGGCTACACCTTC.

The gene calls are TRBV6-5 and TRBJ2-7, with a tentative D call TRBD1 (6 bases). This CDR3 contains 14 residues. Trimming cost V 6 bases and J 2 bases, with 14 bases left between them. Germline CDR1 reads MNHEY; CDR2 reads SVGAGI. CDR3 DNA sequence: TGTGCCAGCAGATACGACAGGAAGGCCTACGAGCAGTACTTC. Its protein is CASRYDRKAYEQYF.

This sequence joins TRBV19 and TRBJ1-3, with 8 bases fitting TRBD1. This CDR3 region has 15 residues. After removal of 4 bases from V and 2 bases from J, the junction contained 4 bases not matched to a gene. Germline V gene lookup returns CDR1 LNHDA and CDR2 SQIVND (reference sequence). The CDR3 DNA reads as TGTGCCAGTAGTACCCGACAGGGGACTGGAAACACCATATATTTT. Its protein is CASSTRQGTGNTIYF.

The J gene is TRBJ1-2, the V gene TRBV6-5; D is unresolved. The CDR3 covers 15 residues. Germline V gene lookup returns CDR1 MNHEY and CDR2 SVGAGI. V was clipped by 2 bases and J by 0 bases, with 10 bases between them. This CDR3 reads CASSYGSRTNYGYTF. The CDR3 DNA sequence: TGTGCCAGCAGTTACGGTTCACGGACTAACTATGGCTACACCTTC.

V is TRBV5-1 and J is TRBJ2-7; unclear D gene. The germline gives CDR1 SGHRS, CDR2 YFSETQ. This CDR3 region has 16 residues. The ends were cut back, 4 bases at V and 5 bases at J, with 22 bases in the middle. The chain's CDR3 is CASSPGRAALLDEQYF. The CDR3, as DNA: TGCGCCAGCAGCCCCGGACGGGCTGCTCTATTAGACGAGCAGTACTTC.

CDR3 loop: CASSEGAGSSYNEQFF. Here the CDR3 DNA reads TGTGCCAGCAGTGAGGGTGCGGGGAGCTCCTACAATGAGCAGTTCTTC. The chain has TRBV7-6 and TRBJ2-1, with a possible D match to TRBD2 (6 bases). The length of the CDR3 is 16 residues. Per the germline V gene, CDR1 is SGHVS and CDR2 is FNYEAQ. V shed 6 bases and J shed 0 bases, with 15 bases lying between them.

Here the CDR3 DNA reads TGTGCCAGCAGCCTTGACAGGGGGCGAGGAGAGTATGGCTACACCTTC. It specifies CASSLDRGRGEYGYTF. The rearrangement links TRBV7-9 to TRBJ1-2; 10 bases are shared with TRBD1. Trimming at V came to 5 bases and at J to 5 bases, leaving 11 bases not matched to a gene. Germline CDR1 and CDR2: SEHNR and FQNEAQ (reference sequence). This CDR3 region has 16 residues.

The rearrangement joins TRBV28 to TRBJ2-7, with 7 bases that match TRBD1. With 2 bases clipped from V and 6 bases from J, the junction kept 10 bases outside the gene matches. Germline CDR1 MDHEN, CDR2 SYDVKM. This CDR3 has 15 residues. The CDR3 DNA sequence: TGTGCCAGCAGTTTAGTTCAAGGGGGCCCTCTCGAGCAGTACTTC. Amino acids: CASSLVQGGPLEQYF.

The V call is TRBV7-3, the J call TRBJ2-5; possibly TRBD2 for D (5 bases). The germline V gene has CDR1 SGHTA and CDR2 FQGTGA. The CDR3 covers 13 residues. Trimming removed 5 bases at V and 5 bases at J, with 12 bases between. CDR3 region: CASSPGVGETQYF. CDR3 DNA sequence: TGTGCCAGCAGCCCCGGGGTGGGGGAGACCCAGTACTTC.

The CDR3 nucleotides read TGTGCCAGCAGCTCAGCCCGTCGGGACAAAAACTATGGCTACACCTTC. Its translation: CASSSARRDKNYGYTF. The J gene is TRBJ1-2, the V gene TRBV7-8, with D maybe TRBD1 (6 bases). This CDR3 has 16 residues. V gave up 4 bases and J gave up 2 bases, with 17 bases separating them. CDR1 and CDR2 from the germline V gene are SGHVS and FQNEAQ.

J is TRBJ1-3 and V is TRBV2; TRBD1 might be the D (6 bases). Germline-derived CDR1 and CDR2 are SNHLY and FYNNEI. This CDR3 has 13 amino acids. Trimming shortened V by 4 bases and J by 4 bases, and 8 bases separated the two germline ends. CDR3 sequence reads: CASSGGPGNTIYF. The CDR3 DNA sequence: TGTGCCAGCAGTGGGGGGCCCGGAAACACCATATATTTT. Supplemented by reference TRBV2 and TRBJ1-3, the full variable domain reads EPEVTQTPSHQVTQMGQEVILRCVPISNHLYFYWYRQILGQKVEFLVSFYNNEISEKSEIFDDQFSVERPDGSNFTLKIRSTKLEDSAMYFCASSGGPGNTIYFGEGSWLTVV.

The rearrangement uses TRBV3-1 (or the pseudogene TRBV3-2) and TRBJ1-2; TRBD1 might be the D (5 bases). This CDR3 is built from 14 residues. From germline, CDR1 is LGHDT and CDR2 YNNKEL (reference sequence). Trimming pared 1 base from V and 4 bases from J, leaving 10 bases between. CDR3: CASSQVRQGYGYTF. The CDR3, as DNA: TGTGCCAGCAGCCAAGTGCGCCAGGGCTATGGCTACACCTTC.

The rearrangement joins TRBV6-5 to TRBJ2-7, with a possible D match to TRBD2 (6 bases). Germline CDR1 MNHEY, CDR2 SVGAGI. V gave up 6 bases and J gave up 6 bases, with 12 bases separating them. The CDR3 covers 12 residues. CDR3: CASSNPGGEQYF. The CDR3 DNA reads as TGTGCCAGCAGCAACCCCGGGGGCGAGCAGTACTTC.

This rearrangement joins TRBV5-1 to TRBJ1-1; D is unclear. Trimming removed 0 bases at V and 2 bases at J, with 8 bases between. The CDR3 sequence is 14 residues long. CDR1 is SGHRS and CDR2 is YFSETQ in the germline V gene. This chain's CDR3 is CASSLADRNTEAFF. CDR3 nucleotide sequence: TGCGCCAGCAGCTTGGCGGACCGAAACACTGAAGCTTTCTTT.

The gene calls are TRBV4-1 and TRBJ1-3; weak D call: TRBD1 (5 bases). The CDR3 extends over 14 amino acids. With 4 bases removed from V and 8 bases from J, the gap between germline ends came to 15 bases. From germline, CDR1 is MGHRA and CDR2 YSYEKL. CDR3 in amino acids: CASSRSTDIYTIYF. The CDR3 DNA sequence: TGCGCCAGCAGCCGATCGACAGATATTTACACCATATATTTT.

This chain uses TRBV28 with TRBJ1-1; D is uncertain. V was trimmed by 8 bases and J by 0 bases, leaving 16 bases between them. The germline CDR1 and CDR2 sequences are MDHEN and SYDVKM. The CDR3 is made up of 15 amino acids. Here the CDR3 reads CASLAGREMNTEAFF. As DNA, the CDR3 is TGTGCCAGCCTCGCGGGAAGGGAGATGAACACTGAAGCTTTCTTT.

The genes are TRBV5-1 and TRBJ2-7, with 8 bases identical to TRBD2. Trimming removed 4 bases from V and 1 base from J; junction bases left unmatched: 4. In germline, CDR1 is SGHRS, CDR2 YFSETQ. The CDR3 contains 14 residues. CDR3 in DNA: TGCGCCAGCAGCCCCGGACTAGCTTCCTACGAGCAGTACTTC. Translating gives CASSPGLASYEQYF.

Only a few counts were recorded for this clone. This chain connects TRBV4-3 to TRBJ1-3; D gene unclear. The CDR3 is 15 residues long. Germline lookup yields CDR1 LGHNA and CDR2 YSLEER. The ends were cut back, 0 bases at V and 2 bases at J, with 8 bases in the middle. The CDR3 bases are TGCGCCAGCAGCCAAGATGGCGGGACTGGAAACACCATATATTTT. Its protein is CASSQDGGTGNTIYF.

This rearrangement joins TRBV7-9 to TRBJ1-2; D remains ambiguous. Germline assignment: CDR1 SEHNR and CDR2 FQNEAQ (reference sequence). The CDR3 sequence is 10 residues long. V dropped 6 bases and J dropped 5 bases, with 4 bases sitting between them. The CDR3 coding sequence is TGTGCCAGCAGTCCATATGGCTACACCTTC. This codes for CASSPYGYTF.